This T cell receptor (beta chain) was sequenced for a study of blood T cells in healthy people across ages. Through a sample-barcoded 5' primer and a J-beta primer mix, a second PCR was run for roughly 6 to 11 cycles. TCRdb analysed the 5' RACE reads with MiXCR anew, one entry per CDR3 protein. The sample includes roughly 800,000 distinct CDR3 sequences, 58% seen only once; the top ten take 22%. This clonotype occurred a few times. Antigen: not known. With 5 bases removed from V and 0 bases from J, the gap between germline ends came to 14 bases. The CDR3 runs to 15 residues. Germline V gives CDR1 SGHTA, CDR2 FQGNSA. Broader study findings: Both higher diversity and more naive CD4+ cells marked long-lived donors when set against aged donors.

The sample was blood. The V and J genes are TRBV7-2 and TRBJ2-7; D perhaps matches TRBD2 (7 bases). The source is a man aged 25-40 years in good health. In DNA form, the CDR3 reads TGTGCCAGCAGCAGGGGGGGTGGGAGCTCCTACGAGCAGTACTTC. Its protein is CASSRGGGSSYEQYF.